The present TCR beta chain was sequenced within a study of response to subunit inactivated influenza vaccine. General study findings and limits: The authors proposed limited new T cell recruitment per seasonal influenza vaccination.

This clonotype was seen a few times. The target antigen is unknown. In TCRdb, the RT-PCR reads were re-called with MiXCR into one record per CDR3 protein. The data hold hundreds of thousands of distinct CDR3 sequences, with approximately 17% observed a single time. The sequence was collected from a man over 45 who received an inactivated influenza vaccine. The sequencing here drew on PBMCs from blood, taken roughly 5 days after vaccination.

Written as DNA, the CDR3 is TGTGCCAGCAGTGCCGACAGGAGACCGTTACAAGAGACCCAGTACTTC. It specifies CASSADRRPLQETQYF. The chain recombines TRBV12-3 or TRBV12-4 with TRBJ2-5; perhaps TRBD1 as D (6 bases). V was shortened by 5 bases and J by 2 bases, with 18 bases between the two germline ends. The CDR3 is made up of 16 amino acids.